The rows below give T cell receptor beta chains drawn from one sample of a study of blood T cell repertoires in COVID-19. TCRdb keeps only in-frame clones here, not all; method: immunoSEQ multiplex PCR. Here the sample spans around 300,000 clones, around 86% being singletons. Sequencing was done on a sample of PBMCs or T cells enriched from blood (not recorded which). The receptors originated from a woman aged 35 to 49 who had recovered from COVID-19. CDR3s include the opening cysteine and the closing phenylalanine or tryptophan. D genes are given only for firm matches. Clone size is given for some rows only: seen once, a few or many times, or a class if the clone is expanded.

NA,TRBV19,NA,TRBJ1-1,TGTGCCAGTAGGGACAGAAGATATGAAGCTTTCTTT,CASRDRRYEAFF
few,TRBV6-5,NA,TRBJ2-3,TGTGCCAGCAGGGCGGGACCTACTAGCACAGATACGCAGTATTTT,CASRAGPTSTDTQYF
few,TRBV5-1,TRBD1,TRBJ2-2,TGCGCCAGCAGAAGGGACAGGGACACCGGGGAGCTGTTTTTT,CASRRDRDTGELFF
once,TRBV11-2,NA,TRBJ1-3,TGTGCCAGCAGCTTAGCAGTTCAAGGAAACACCATATATTTT,CASSLAVQGNTIYF
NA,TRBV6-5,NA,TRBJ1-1,TGTGCCAGCAGTCTAACAGGGAACACTGAAGCTTTCTTT,CASSLTGNTEAFF
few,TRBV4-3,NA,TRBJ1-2,TGCGCCAGCAGCCAAGTTTTGGGGGGAAGGGGCTACACCTTC,CASSQVLGGRGYTF
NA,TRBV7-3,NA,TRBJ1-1,TGTGCCAGCAGCCTAATCCCGGGGGGCACTGAAGCTTTCTTT,CASSLIPGGTEAFF
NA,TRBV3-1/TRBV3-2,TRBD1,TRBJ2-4,TGTGCAAGTGAGGGGGCGGCCTGTGAAACCAAAAACATTCAGTACTTC,CASEGAACETKNIQYF
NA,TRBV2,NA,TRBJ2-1,TGTGCCAGCAGTGAACAGTTCGAAGATCCGTTCTTC,CASSEQFEDPFF
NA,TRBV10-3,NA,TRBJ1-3,TGTGCCATCAGTTCAACAGGGATCACTGGAAACACCATATATTTT,CAISSTGITGNTIYF
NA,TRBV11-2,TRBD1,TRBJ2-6,TGTGCCAGCAGCAGGGGGACAGGACGCTCTGGGGCCAACGTCCTGACTTTC,CASSRGTGRSGANVLTF
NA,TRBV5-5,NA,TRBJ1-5,TGTGCCAGCAGCTTAGGACAGCCCTATAGCAATCAGCCCCAGCATTTT,CASSLGQPYSNQPQHF
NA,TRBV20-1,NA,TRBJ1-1,TGCAGTGCTACAAAGAACACTGAAGCTTTCTTT,CSATKNTEAFF
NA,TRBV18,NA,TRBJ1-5,TGTGCCAGCTCACCAGGAGAGAATCAGCCCCAGCATTTT,CASSPGENQPQHF
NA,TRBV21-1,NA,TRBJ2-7,TGTGCCAGCCCTACACAGGGGTTTGGGCACGAGCAGTACTTC,CASPTQGFGHEQYF
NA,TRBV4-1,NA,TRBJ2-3,TGCGCCAGCAGCCAACAAACTGGTAAGACAGATACGCAGTATTTT,CASSQQTGKTDTQYF
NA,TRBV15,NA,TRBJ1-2,TGTGCCACCAGCAGAGCGGGGGATGGCTACACCTTC,CATSRAGDGYTF
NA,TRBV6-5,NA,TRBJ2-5,TGTGCCAGCAGTAGGGGGATTGGAGAGACCCAGTACTTC,CASSRGIGETQYF
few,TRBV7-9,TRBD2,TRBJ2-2,TGTGCCAGCAGCTTTAGCGGGAAGAACACCGGGGAGCTGTTTTTT,CASSFSGKNTGELFF
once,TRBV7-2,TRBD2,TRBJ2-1,TGTGCCAGCAGGCCTGATGGGGGACTACTTTACAATGAGCAGTTCTTC,CASRPDGGLLYNEQFF
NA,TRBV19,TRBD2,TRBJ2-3,TGTGCCAGTAGTACCTGGACTAGCGGGAGGCGAAGGGGAGATACGCAGTATTTT,CASSTWTSGRRRGDTQYF
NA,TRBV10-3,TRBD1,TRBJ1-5,TGTGCCATTCCCGGGACAGGGGTTGATAGCAATCAGCCCCAGCATTTT,CAIPGTGVDSNQPQHF
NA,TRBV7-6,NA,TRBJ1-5,TGTGCCAGCAGCTTAATCGAAGGGGGCAATCAGCCCCAGCATTTT,CASSLIEGGNQPQHF
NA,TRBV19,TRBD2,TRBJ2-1,TGTGCCAGTAGTAGGACTTCTAGCGGGAGTTACAATGAGCAGTTCTTC,CASSRTSSGSYNEQFF
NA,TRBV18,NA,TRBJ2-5,TGTGCCAGCTCACCAAGTAGAGGGCGAGAGACCCAGTACTTC,CASSPSRGRETQYF
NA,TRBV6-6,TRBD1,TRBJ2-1,TGTGCCAGCGGAACCCGGACAGGGAATTGGAATGAGCAGTTCTTC,CASGTRTGNWNEQFF
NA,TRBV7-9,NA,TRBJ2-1,TGTGCCAGCAGCTTTGCGGGCCACAATGAGCAGTTCTTC,CASSFAGHNEQFF
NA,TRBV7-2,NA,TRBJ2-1,TGTGCCAGCAGCGCCAGCGGAACCTACAATGAGCAGTTCTTC,CASSASGTYNEQFF
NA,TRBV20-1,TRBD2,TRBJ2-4,TGCAGTGCTAGTTTTAGCGGGGCGGCCAAAAACATTCAGTACTTC,CSASFSGAAKNIQYF
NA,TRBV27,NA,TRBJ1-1,TGTGCCAGCAGTTTATCGAAGGGGGTGGCTTTCTTT,CASSLSKGVAFF
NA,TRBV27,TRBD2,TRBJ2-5,TGTGCCAGCAGAGCGGGGGGGCCCTTGGAGACCCAGTACTTC,CASRAGGPLETQYF
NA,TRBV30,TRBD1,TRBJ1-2,TGTGCCTGGAGTGCGACAGGGTGGGGTCCTGGCTACACCTTC,CAWSATGWGPGYTF
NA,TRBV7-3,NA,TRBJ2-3,TGTGCCAGCAGCTTAAGCCCCACTACAGATACGCAGTATTTT,CASSLSPTTDTQYF
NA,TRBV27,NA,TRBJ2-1,TGTGCCAGCAGTTGGACTTCTGGCAATGAGCAGTTCTTC,CASSWTSGNEQFF
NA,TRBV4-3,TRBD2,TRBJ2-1,TGCGCCAGCAGCCAAGAACTTGGGCGTGGCGGGGGGAATGAGCAGTTCTTC,CASSQELGRGGGNEQFF
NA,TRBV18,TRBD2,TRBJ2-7,TGTGCCAGCTCGCCGGGACTAGCAGACTACGAGCAGTACTTC,CASSPGLADYEQYF
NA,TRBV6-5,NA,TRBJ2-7,TGTGCCAGCAACCGTGGCAGGGGATATGACGAGCAGTACTTC,CASNRGRGYDEQYF
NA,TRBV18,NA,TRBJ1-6,TGTGCCAGCTCGACCGGGGAAAATTCACCCCTCCACTTT,CASSTGENSPLHF
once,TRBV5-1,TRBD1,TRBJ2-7,TGCGCCAGCAGCCGGGAAGGGGGCCCTACCTACGAGCAGTACTTC,CASSREGGPTYEQYF
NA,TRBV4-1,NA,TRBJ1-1,TGCGCCAGTCGAAACCCGGCAGGGGACACTGAAGCTTTCTTT,CASRNPAGDTEAFF
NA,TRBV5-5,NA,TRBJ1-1,TGTGCCAGCAGCTTTCCCAGTGAAGCTTTCTTT,CASSFPSEAFF
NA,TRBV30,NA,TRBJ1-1,TGTGCCTGGAGTGTACAGGGATTTGGCACTGAAGCTTTCTTT,CAWSVQGFGTEAFF
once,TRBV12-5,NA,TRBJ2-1,TGTGCTAGTGGTACTGCACTAAACTCCTACAATGAGCAGTTCTTC,CASGTALNSYNEQFF
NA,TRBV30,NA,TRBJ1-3,TGTGCCTGGAGTGTAAGGCTAAAGGAGGCGGCCATATATTTT,CAWSVRLKEAAIYF
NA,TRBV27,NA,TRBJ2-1,TGTGCCACAAACGCGCAGGGGCAAGGAAAAGAGCAGTTCTTC,CATNAQGQGKEQFF
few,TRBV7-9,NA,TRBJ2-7,TGTGCCAGCAGCTTGGTGCCAGGGGATCACGAGCAGTACTTC,CASSLVPGDHEQYF
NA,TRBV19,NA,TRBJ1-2,TGTGCCAGTAGTATCTTCAGCCTAGGAGGCTCTAACTATGGCTACACCTTC,CASSIFSLGGSNYGYTF
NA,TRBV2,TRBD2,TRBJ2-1,TGTGCCAGCGGAAGGACTAGCGGGGGGAAACGCTACAATGAGCAGTTCTTC,CASGRTSGGKRYNEQFF
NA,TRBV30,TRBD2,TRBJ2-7,TGTGCCTGGAGTGTAACTAGCGGCGAGCAGTACTTC,CAWSVTSGEQYF
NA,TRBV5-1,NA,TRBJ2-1,TGCGCCAGCAGCAACAGGGAAGGGGATGAGCAGTTCTTC,CASSNREGDEQFF
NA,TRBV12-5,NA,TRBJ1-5,TGTGCTAGTGGTTTGGTACCCCAGCGGTCTAATCAGCCCCAGCATTTT,CASGLVPQRSNQPQHF
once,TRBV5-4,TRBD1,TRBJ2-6,TGTGCCAGCAGGTCCGACAGGGATGGGGCCAACGTCCTGACTTTC,CASRSDRDGANVLTF
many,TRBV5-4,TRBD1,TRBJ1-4,TGTGCCAGCAGCTCCCGACAGGGGGCTGAAAAACTGTTTTTT,CASSSRQGAEKLFF